Listed below are T cell receptor beta chains from one sample, sequenced in a study of T cell responses to AZD1222 COVID-19 vaccine. The method was immunoSEQ multiplex PCR; TCRdb's version includes in-frame clones alone and lacks a portion of them. The sample gives just over 150,000 clones, about nine tenths of which show up once; approximately 2% is in the top ten. Sequencing was performed on peripheral blood, taken on day 0 of AZD1222 vaccination. The receptor source for this set is an adult in good health. Each CDR3 is given with its conserved first and last residue. A D gene is named only where the DNA matches it firmly. The listing skips clone size in some rows; elsewhere it reads once, few, many or a size class.

D gene	J gene	V gene	clone size	CDR3 DNA	CDR3 protein
TRBD1	TRBJ2-1	TRBV27	-	TGTGCCAGCAGTTACCAGGGGGTAAATGAGCAGTTCTTC	CASSYQGVNEQFF
-	TRBJ1-1	TRBV2	few	TGTGCCAGCATCCGTGGGGGAGGCACTGAAGCTTTCTTT	CASIRGGGTEAFF
TRBD1	TRBJ2-1	TRBV11-2	-	TGTGCCAGCAGCTTTACAGGGGGGAGCTCCTACAATGAGCAGTTCTTC	CASSFTGGSSYNEQFF
TRBD1	TRBJ2-1	TRBV15	-	TGTGCCACCAGCAGAGGAACAGGGGTATTGGATGAGCAGTTCTTC	CATSRGTGVLDEQFF
-	TRBJ1-2	TRBV12-3/TRBV12-4	-	TGTGCCAGCAGCCCACAGGGAGTTCATGGCTACACCTTC	CASSPQGVHGYTF
-	TRBJ2-1	TRBV19	few	TGTGCCAGTAGTAGACCTAGCACCTACAATGAGCAGTTCTTC	CASSRPSTYNEQFF
-	TRBJ1-1	TRBV7-2	-	TGTGCCAGCAGCTTAGTACGGGGTGTGAACACTGAAGCTTTCTTT	CASSLVRGVNTEAFF
-	TRBJ1-6	TRBV6-2/TRBV6-3	-	TGTGCCAGCAGTTACGTGGCTGGGGGTTCACCCCTCCACTTT	CASSYVAGGSPLHF
TRBD1	TRBJ2-1	TRBV24-1	-	TGTGCCACCAGTGATCGTCAGGGGGCTCCATACAATGAGCAGTTCTTC	CATSDRQGAPYNEQFF
-	TRBJ2-1	TRBV5-1	-	TGCGCCAGCAGCTGGAACAGGAATGAGCAGTTCTTC	CASSWNRNEQFF
TRBD2	TRBJ2-3	TRBV27	-	TGTGCCAGCAGTTCGCTAGCGGGAAGAAACACAGATACGCAGTATTTT	CASSSLAGRNTDTQYF
TRBD1	TRBJ1-3	TRBV4-2	-	TGTGCCAGCAGCCATACAGGGGGCGAAAACACCATATATTTT	CASSHTGGENTIYF
TRBD2	TRBJ2-1	TRBV4-3	-	TGCGCCAGCAGCCAAGCATGGAGCGGGATGGTCGATGAGCAGTTCTTC	CASSQAWSGMVDEQFF
TRBD1	TRBJ1-2	TRBV3-1/TRBV3-2	-	TGTGCCAGCAGCCAAACGGGACAGCGTCCCCGTGGCTACACCTTC	CASSQTGQRPRGYTF
TRBD2	TRBJ2-5	TRBV10-3	-	TGTGCCATCAGTAGACTAGCGGGAGAGGTGAAGACCCAGTACTTC	CAISRLAGEVKTQYF
-	TRBJ2-1	TRBV25-1	once	TGTGCCAGCAGTGACAGAGAACTACCCTCCTACAATGAGCAGTTCTTC	CASSDRELPSYNEQFF
-	TRBJ2-2	TRBV12-3/TRBV12-4	-	TGTGCCAGCAGTTTATGGCCCGGGGAGCTGTTTTTT	CASSLWPGELFF
-	TRBJ2-7	TRBV7-7	-	TGTGCTAGCAGCTTGGCCGCCTCGGGGGAGCAGTACTTC	CASSLAASGEQYF
-	TRBJ1-4	TRBV7-8	-	TGTGCCAGCAGCTTAGAGAGGGTGTTGGTGGCTAATGAAAAACTGTTTTTT	CASSLERVLVANEKLFF
TRBD1	TRBJ1-4	TRBV4-3	-	TGCGCCAGCAGACAAGGGACAGGGGGCGAGACTAATGAAAAACTGTTTTTT	CASRQGTGGETNEKLFF
TRBD2	TRBJ2-1	TRBV4-1	-	TGCGCCAGCAGCCAAGGATCTGGAGCGGGAGGGTTCAATGAGCAGTTCTTC	CASSQGSGAGGFNEQFF
-	TRBJ1-2	TRBV19	-	TGTGCCAGTAGTATTGACAGGAGCAACTATGGCTACACCTTC	CASSIDRSNYGYTF
-	TRBJ2-3	TRBV9	once	TGTGCCAGCAGCGTAATGGGATCCACAGATACGCAGTATTTT	CASSVMGSTDTQYF
TRBD2	TRBJ2-1	TRBV27	-	TGTGCCAGCAGTCCAATAGCGGGACTAGCGGGAGTGGTCTACAATGAGCAGTTCTTC	CASSPIAGLAGVVYNEQFF
TRBD2	TRBJ2-7	TRBV18	-	TGTGCCAGCTCACCCGGCAGCGGGAGGAGCGAGCAGTACTTC	CASSPGSGRSEQYF
TRBD2	TRBJ2-7	TRBV7-9	-	TGTGCCAGCAGCCTAGGGACTAGCGTAGTCTACGAGCAGTACTTC	CASSLGTSVVYEQYF
-	TRBJ2-7	TRBV5-6	-	TGTGCCAGCAGCATTAACGCCTACGAGCAGTACTTC	CASSINAYEQYF
-	TRBJ1-2	TRBV20-1	-	TGCAGTGCTATCTATGGCTACACCTTC	CSAIYGYTF
-	TRBJ1-1	TRBV19	once	TGTGCCAGTAGTATGGAAGGGCGAGTCACTGAAGCTTTCTTT	CASSMEGRVTEAFF